The T cell receptor (beta chain) described here comes from a study of cytomegalovirus exposure and HLA in healthy donors. Whole-study results and caveats: Among TCR beta chains, those listed as cytomegalovirus-associated numbered 164. V- and J-gene trimming in TCR beta was tied to a missense DCLRE1C variant by an analysis performed later. Diagnosis of cytomegalovirus status made by the classifier reportedly showed high specificity and sensitivity.

PCR used 60 Vbeta primers and 13 Jbeta primers. Sequencing used immunoSEQ multiplex PCR; TCRdb keeps in-frame clones, though not all of them. The sample has about 51,000 clones. Germline CDR1 reads MNHEY; CDR2 reads SMNVEV (reference sequence). This CDR3 is built from 15 residues. On this clone itself: The antigen remains unidentified. The junction departs from germline at one end; a sequencing error may be responsible.

V usage is TRBV27 and J usage is TRBJ1-1; D uncertain. The sequence was collected from a female donor in good health and CMV-seronegative. Sequencing was done on a sample of PBMCs. The CDR3, as DNA: TGTGCCAGCACTTTAAGCGGGGTTATGAGCACTGAAGCTTTCTTT. It codes for CASTLSGVMSTEAFF.